The 12 T cell receptor beta chains given below trace back to one sample, sequenced in a study of T cells in narcolepsy. The table came from immunoSEQ multiplex PCR; TCRdb's copy has only in-frame clones and leaves some out. This table holds under 25,000 clones, almost 85% found once. Sequenced input: CD45RA- memory CD4+ T cells from PBMCs. All receptors derive from a human donor with narcolepsy.

This clone was observed a few times. This sample also contains other DNA sequences that code for the same CDR3. The chain has TRBV7-2 and TRBJ2-1; 12 bases are shared with TRBD2. Germline assignment: CDR1 SGHTA and CDR2 FQGNSA. The V and J ends lost 2 bases and 1 base, in that order; junction bases with no gene match: 3. The CDR3 is 17 amino acids. In DNA form, the CDR3 reads TGTGCCAGCAGCTTAAGGACTAGCGGGATATCCTACAATGAGCAGTTCTTC. Residues: CASSLRTSGISYNEQFF.

The chain uses TRBV5-1 and TRBJ1-1, with 9 bases aligning to TRBD1. The CDR3 sequence is 16 residues long. CDR1 is SGHRS, CDR2 YFSETQ, per germline. Losses at the gene ends were 1 base for V and 4 bases for J; bases not matched to a gene: 8. CDR3 region: CASSLSTGQGGTEAFF. The CDR3 DNA reads TGCGCCAGCAGCTTGAGTACGGGACAGGGAGGCACTGAAGCTTTCTTT. The entire variable domain, with the rest obtained from reference TRBV5-1 and TRBJ1-1, is as follows: KAGVTQTPRYLIKTRGQQVTLSCSPISGHRSVSWYQQTPGQGLQFLFEYFSETQRNKGNFPGRFSGRQFSNSRSEMNVSTLELGDSALYLCASSLSTGQGGTEAFFGQGTRLTVV.

The chain carries TRBV11-3 and TRBJ2-1; 8 bases are a match to TRBD2. This CDR3 comprises 14 residues. The germline V gene encodes CDR1 SGHNT and CDR2 YENEEA. The junction had 6 bases not matched to a gene; V was cut back by 5 bases and J by 6 bases. The CDR3 sequence is CASSRPGGSNEQFF. The CDR3 coding sequence is TGTGCCAGCAGCAGGCCGGGAGGGAGCAATGAGCAGTTCTTC.

This chain joins TRBV6-5 and TRBJ2-1, with 8 bases matching TRBD2. J gave up 2 bases and V 4 bases, and 4 bases lay outside the gene matches. CDR1 and CDR2 (germline): MNHEY, SVGAGI. The CDR3 sequence is 15 residues long. The CDR3 reads CASSSTGGAYNEQFF. As DNA, the CDR3 is TGTGCCAGCAGTTCGACGGGAGGGGCCTACAATGAGCAGTTCTTC.

This chain uses TRBV27 with TRBJ1-1; weak D call: TRBD1 (6 bases). V was clipped by 6 bases and J by 1 base, with 12 bases between them. The CDR3 length is 14 residues. Germline assignment: CDR1 MNHEY and CDR2 SMNVEV (reference sequence). The CDR3 loop reads CASRGSTGNTEAFF. The CDR3 DNA reads TGTGCCAGCAGGGGGTCGACAGGGAACACTGAAGCTTTCTTT.

This rearrangement joins TRBV6-5 to TRBJ1-2; 8 nucleotides agree with TRBD1. The junction had 9 bases not matched to a gene; V was cut back by 2 bases and J by 4 bases. Germline CDR1 MNHEY, CDR2 SVGAGI. The CDR3 extends over 16 amino acids. The CDR3 here is CASSYLRTGGSYGYTF. DNA of the CDR3: TGTGCCAGCAGTTACCTCAGAACAGGGGGATCCTATGGCTACACCTTC.

This clone was counted between two and nine times. The V call is TRBV11-2, the J call TRBJ2-4; D gene unclear. The CDR3 length is 15 residues. CDR1 SGHAT and CDR2 FQNNGV come from the germline V gene. V lost 0 bases and J lost 0, with 6 bases in between. The CDR3, as DNA: TGTGCCAGCAGCTTAGAGGGTCTAGCCAAAAACATTCAGTACTTC. Its translation: CASSLEGLAKNIQYF.

The V and J genes are TRBV10-3 and TRBJ2-3, with D possibly being TRBD1 or TRBD2 (6 bases each). Trimming removed 7 bases at V and 5 bases at J, with 13 bases between. Germline V lookup: CDR1 ENHRY, CDR2 SYGVKD. The CDR3 spans 13 residues. The CDR3 DNA reads as TGTGCCATCAACCCAGGGGAGGAAGATACGCAGTATTTT. It translates to CAINPGEEDTQYF.

The chain employs TRBV5-1 and TRBJ2-5; either TRBD1 or TRBD2 may fit D (5 bases each). The J call is uncertain, as TRBJ2-7 better fits the DNA end. This CDR3 is built from 16 residues. Germline values: CDR1 SGHRS, CDR2 YFSETQ. The CDR3 DNA reads TGCGCCAGCAGCTTGGCCACCGGGACCCAAAGGTACGAGCAGTACTTC. Translation: CASSLATGTQRYEQYF.

This clone has only one observation. The chain has TRBV29-1 and TRBJ2-5, with TRBD2 matching over 7 bases. The V gene end was trimmed by 5 bases and the J gene end by 5 bases; junction bases not matched to a gene: 14. Germline assignment: CDR1 SQVTM and CDR2 ANQGSEA. The CDR3 spans 15 residues. CDR3 nucleotides: TGCAGCGTTAAGCTAGCGGACTTAGGTTCGGAGACCCAGTACTTC. Residues: CSVKLADLGSETQYF. The variable domain in full, with the rest retrieved from reference TRBV29-1 and TRBJ2-5, is SAVISQKPSRDICQRGTSLTIQCQVDSQVTMMFWYRQQPGQSLTLIATANQGSEATYESGFVIDKFPISRPNLTFSTLTVSNMSPEDSSIYLCSVKLADLGSETQYFGPGTRLLVL.

J is TRBJ2-1 and V is TRBV28; 12 nucleotides line up with TRBD2. V lost 2 bases, J lost 12 bases, and 8 bases stayed unmatched. Germline-derived CDR1 and CDR2 are MDHEN and SYDVKM. CDR3 size: 15 residues. In DNA, the CDR3 is TGTGCCAGCAGTTTAAGGCTAGCGGGAGGGGTACGGCAGTTCTTC. Amino acids: CASSLRLAGGVRQFF.

The V gene is TRBV19, the J gene TRBJ1-1; 8 nucleotides line up with TRBD1. CDR3 length: 15 amino acids. Losses at the gene ends were 3 bases for V and 1 base for J; bases not matched to a gene: 4. CDR1 and CDR2 (germline): LNHDA, SQIVND (reference sequence). Here the CDR3 reads CASSIQGTGNTEAFF. CDR3 nucleotide sequence: TGTGCCAGTAGTATTCAGGGGACAGGGAACACTGAAGCTTTCTTT.